Below are 26 T cell receptor beta chains sequenced from a single sample in a study of shared clonotypes between healthy human individuals. Naive CD8 cells lacked CD45RO, underwent positive selection for CCR7 and left out terminally differentiated effector memory CD45RA+ cells. Clones were sequenced by immunoSEQ multiplex PCR, and TCRdb holds only the in-frame ones, with some missing. The data hold about 2,100,000 clones, with just over 90% observed a single time. Sequenced material: naive CD8+ T cells from PBMCs. The receptors come from a man younger than 35 in good health. Some clones in this sample may be carry-over from other donors' samples.

V gene TRBV10-3 combines with J gene TRBJ2-5; 10 bases map to TRBD2. Germline lookup yields CDR1 ENHRY and CDR2 SYGVKD. Trimming cost V 3 bases and J 1 base; bases outside gene matches: 8. CDR3 length equals 17 residues. The CDR3 DNA follows: TGTGCCATCAGTGAAACGCAAGAGCGGGAGGGCCAAGAGACCCAGTACTTC. As protein: CAISETQEREGQETQYF.

For the CDR3, the DNA is TGTGCCAGCAGCTATGGGGGGACCGGGGAGCTGTTTTTT. It yields the protein CASSYGGTGELFF. V gene TRBV5-4 combines with J gene TRBJ2-2; weak D call: TRBD2 (6 bases). This CDR3 is built from 13 residues. Between the trimmed V and J ends, which lost 3 bases and 5 bases, there was a span of 8 bases. Per the germline V gene, CDR1 is SGHNT and CDR2 is YYREEE (reference sequence). Variable domain in full (rest from reference TRBV5-4 and TRBJ2-2): ETGVTQSPTHLIKTRGQQVTLRCSSQSGHNTVSWYQQALGQGPQFIFQYYREEENGRGNFPPRFSGLQFPNYSSELNVNALELDDSALYLCASSYGGTGELFFGEGSRLTVL.

The rearrangement uses TRBV9 and TRBJ2-7, with 10 bases aligning to TRBD2. V lost 2 bases to trimming and J lost 1 base; unmatched junction nucleotides: 3. This CDR3 has 15 residues. The V gene's germline CDR1 is SGDLS and CDR2 YYNGEE. The CDR3 is CASSVTSGASYEQYF. The CDR3 region has the DNA TGTGCCAGCAGCGTTACTAGCGGGGCTTCCTACGAGCAGTACTTC.

This chain joins TRBV7-9 and TRBJ2-1; 7 bases map to TRBD2. With 1 base clipped from V and 9 bases from J, the junction kept 9 bases outside the gene matches. In germline, CDR1 is SEHNR, CDR2 FQNEAQ (reference sequence). The CDR3 is made up of 15 amino acids. CDR3 loop: CASSLVGLAASEQFF. The CDR3 DNA follows: TGTGCCAGCAGCTTAGTTGGTCTAGCGGCTAGTGAGCAGTTCTTC.

The rearrangement uses TRBV27 and TRBJ2-1; 9 bases line up with TRBD2. V was clipped by 4 bases and J by 10 bases; unmatched bases: 11. Germline V gene data show CDR1 as MNHEY and CDR2 as SMNVEV (reference sequence). The CDR3 length is 15 residues. CDR3 region: CASSWRGLALGEQFF. For the CDR3, the DNA is TGTGCCAGCAGTTGGAGGGGACTAGCCCTCGGGGAGCAGTTCTTC.

The chain couples TRBV7-3 to TRBJ2-1, with 11 bases aligning to TRBD2. Germline trimming cut 4 bases from V and 0 bases from J; bases unmatched to any gene: 11. The CDR3 spans 19 residues. Germline CDR1 and CDR2: SGHTA and FQGTGA. Here the CDR3 reads CASSSPSGRQGGSYNEQFF. CDR3 DNA sequence: TGTGCCAGCAGCTCGCCTAGCGGGAGGCAGGGGGGCTCCTACAATGAGCAGTTCTTC.

J is TRBJ1-2 and V is TRBV19; D unresolved. CDR1 and CDR2 from the germline V gene are LNHDA and SQIVND (reference sequence). This CDR3 is built from 15 residues. V lost 5 bases and J 1 base, leaving 14 bases between the germline ends. The CDR3 reads CASSEPARGNYGYTF. In DNA, the CDR3 is TGTGCCAGTAGTGAGCCCGCACGTGGTAACTATGGCTACACCTTC.

The chain employs TRBV14 and TRBJ1-1; 7 nucleotides line up with TRBD1. The germline V gene has CDR1 SGHDN and CDR2 FVKESK. The trim removed 5 bases at V and 2 bases at J, leaving 5 bases unmatched. CDR3 length equals 14 residues. For the CDR3, the DNA is TGTGCCAGCAGCAACCGGGACAGTAACACTGAAGCTTTCTTT. Amino acid sequence: CASSNRDSNTEAFF.

The chain is built from TRBV5-5 and TRBJ2-5; D is possibly TRBD1 or TRBD2 (5 bases each). V lost 4 bases, J lost 5 bases, and 18 bases lay in between. The CDR3 spans 15 residues. The germline gives CDR1 SGHKS, CDR2 YYEKEE (reference sequence). The CDR3 DNA sequence: TGTGCCAGCAGCCTCATCGGGGCGGAGGCGGAGACCCAGTACTTC. Its translation is CASSLIGAEAETQYF.

The rearrangement uses TRBV19 and TRBJ2-7; no reliable D call. CDR3 length equals 17 residues. Deletions cut 0 bases from V and 0 bases from J, with 15 bases between. The germline V gene has CDR1 LNHDA and CDR2 SQIVND (reference sequence). CDR3 residues: CASSIDLEENHSYEQYF. CDR3 sequence (DNA): TGTGCCAGTAGTATAGATCTCGAGGAAAATCACTCCTACGAGCAGTACTTC.

This clone was detected once. This chain uses TRBV6-1 with TRBJ1-4; a weak D match, TRBD1 (5 bases). The CDR3 consists of 15 residues. Germline V lookup: CDR1 MNHNS, CDR2 SASEGT. Trimming removed 7 bases from V and 2 bases from J, with 14 bases in between. CDR3 sequence (DNA): TGTGCCAGCATTCTCAAGGGACTCACTAATGAAAAACTGTTTTTT. Amino acids: CASILKGLTNEKLFF.

The rearrangement links TRBV6-1 to TRBJ1-1; D is unresolved. Per the germline V gene, CDR1 is MNHNS and CDR2 is SASEGT. Trimming took 2 bases from V and 7 from J, leaving 11 bases between them. The CDR3 is 13 residues long. DNA for the CDR3: TGTGCCAGCAGTGAACTATGGACTGTTGAAGCTTTCTTT. It is translated as CASSELWTVEAFF.

This clone appeared a single time. The chain links TRBV5-4 to TRBJ2-1, with 7 nucleotides matching TRBD2. This CDR3 is 14 amino acids long. Trimming cost V 3 bases and J 3 bases; bases outside gene matches: 3. The germline CDR1 and CDR2 sequences are SGHNT and YYREEE (reference sequence). Written as DNA, the CDR3 is TGTGCCAGCAGCTCTAGGACTAGCTACAATGAGCAGTTCTTC. Encoded protein: CASSSRTSYNEQFF.

This clone occurred once. The chain joins TRBV15 to TRBJ2-3, with D maybe TRBD2 (6 bases). The CDR3 runs 13 residues. V was trimmed by 5 bases and J by 5 bases, leaving 11 bases between them. CDR1 and CDR2 from the germline V gene are LNHNV and YYDKDF (reference sequence). The CDR3 DNA follows: TGTGCCACCAGCGGGGGGTACGGAGATACGCAGTATTTT. The encoded protein is CATSGGYGDTQYF.

V gene TRBV28 combines with J gene TRBJ2-7; D gene ambiguous. The germline V gene encodes CDR1 MDHEN and CDR2 SYDVKM. The CDR3 is 12 residues long. V was clipped by 6 bases and J by 7 bases, with 13 bases between them. CDR3 bases: TGTGCCAGCAGCTCTATGCCGGTGGAGCAGTACTTC. This translates into CASSSMPVEQYF.

J is TRBJ1-3 and V is TRBV29-1; perhaps TRBD1 as D (5 bases). V was pared by 5 bases and J by 0 bases, with 11 bases between. This CDR3 is 14 amino acids long. Germline V gene sequence: CDR1 SQVTM, CDR2 ANQGSEA. The CDR3 DNA follows: TGCAGCGTTTTAGGGGATAGCTCTGGAAACACCATATATTTT. Its protein product is CSVLGDSSGNTIYF.

The gene calls are TRBV6-5 and TRBJ2-7; the match to TRBD1 covers 8 bases. The CDR3 contains 14 residues. Germline V CDR1 and CDR2: MNHEY, SVGAGI. The V gene end was trimmed by 4 bases and the J gene end by 5 bases; junction bases not matched to a gene: 7. The CDR3 nucleotides read TGTGCCAGCAGTTCCCTCAGGGGGCGGGACGAGCAGTACTTC. Its protein product is CASSSLRGRDEQYF.

This clone was seen once. The chain recombines TRBV27 with TRBJ1-5; weak D call: TRBD1 (5 bases). Germline values: CDR1 MNHEY, CDR2 SMNVEV (reference sequence). Trimming cost V 3 bases and J 6 bases, with 12 bases left between them. The CDR3 sequence is 14 residues long. The CDR3 region is CASSFGAGTQPQHF. CDR3 in DNA: TGTGCCAGCAGTTTTGGGGCAGGGACTCAGCCCCAGCATTTT.

The rearrangement uses TRBV4-1 and TRBJ2-2; D might be TRBD2 (5 bases). The V gene's germline CDR1 is MGHRA and CDR2 YSYEKL. The V end was cut by 1 base, the J end by 4 bases, with 7 bases between. The CDR3 spans 14 residues. The CDR3 here is CASSQVGITGELFF. As DNA, the CDR3 is TGCGCCAGCAGCCAAGTCGGGATCACCGGGGAGCTGTTTTTT.

The V gene is TRBV27, the J gene TRBJ1-5, with 9 bases matching TRBD1. V dropped 7 bases and J dropped 0; count of bases not matched to a gene: 4. This CDR3 has 15 residues. CDR1 MNHEY and CDR2 SMNVEV come from the germline V gene (reference sequence). The CDR3 loop reads CASNDRGDSNQPQHF. Here the CDR3 DNA reads TGTGCCAGCAACGACAGGGGGGATAGCAATCAGCCCCAGCATTTT.

The rearrangement links TRBV27 to TRBJ2-2; 7 nucleotides agree with TRBD1. Germline CDR1 reads MNHEY; CDR2 reads SMNVEV (reference sequence). The CDR3 runs 14 residues. V lost 5 bases and J lost 6; bases outside the gene matches: 6. This chain's CDR3 is CASSPVQGPGELFF. The DNA of the CDR3 is TGTGCCAGCAGTCCCGTACAGGGGCCCGGGGAGCTGTTTTTT.

The J gene is TRBJ2-1, the V gene TRBV28; D is possibly TRBD2 (6 bases). The V and J ends lost 6 bases and 10 bases respectively, with 16 bases between them. The germline V gene encodes CDR1 MDHEN and CDR2 SYDVKM. The CDR3 is 13 residues long. The CDR3: CASRPWEAWEQFF. The CDR3 nucleotides read TGTGCCAGCAGGCCGTGGGAGGCATGGGAGCAGTTCTTC.

The CDR3, as DNA: TGTGCCAGCAGCTTCCGGGACCCTGGGTATGGCTACACCTTC. This encodes CASSFRDPGYGYTF. The chain combines TRBV7-2 with TRBJ1-2; D perhaps matches TRBD1 (5 bases). The germline V gene encodes CDR1 SGHTA and CDR2 FQGNSA. V was trimmed by 3 bases and J by 5 bases, leaving 13 bases between them. CDR3 length equals 14 residues.

This clone showed up just once. The chain links TRBV5-5 to TRBJ2-3; 7 bases map to TRBD2. The germline CDR1 and CDR2 sequences are SGHKS and YYEKEE (reference sequence). The CDR3 length is 15 residues. After removal of 4 bases from V and 2 bases from J, the junction contained 7 bases not matched to a gene. The CDR3 spells CASSKQGLPTDTQYF. CDR3 nucleotide sequence: TGTGCCAGCAGCAAGCAGGGACTACCCACAGATACGCAGTATTTT.

The chain uses TRBV9 and TRBJ1-1, with D unclear. CDR3 size: 14 residues. V was trimmed by 3 bases and J by 3 bases, leaving 12 bases between them. Germline CDR1 reads SGDLS; CDR2 reads YYNGEE. CDR3 coding DNA: TGTGCCAGCAGCGCGAAGGGCGGGGACACTGAAGCTTTCTTT. Translation gives CASSAKGGDTEAFF.

In this sample, this clone turned up once. V and J are TRBV14 and TRBJ1-1, with D possibly being TRBD1 (5 bases). Trimming took 2 bases from V and 3 from J, leaving 13 bases between them. There are 15 residues in the CDR3. Germline CDR1 is SGHDN and CDR2 is FVKESK. The CDR3 loop reads CASSQSSGKYTEAFF. The CDR3 DNA reads as TGTGCCAGCAGCCAATCGTCAGGGAAGTACACTGAAGCTTTCTTT.